Sequencing of this TCR beta chain was carried out in a study of HIV-infected children after antiretroviral therapy interruption. RNA-based 3' RACE libraries used unique molecular identifiers. TCRdb reprocessed the 3' RACE reads via MiXCR and lists one record per CDR3 protein. The sample yields fewer than 100,000 distinct CDR3 sequences, approximately 6.9% seen once. Treatment in this sample: PENTA 11 planned treatment interruption arm or continuous ART arm. This clonotype was detected ten times or more. Antigen specificity is unknown. Germline V gene lookup returns CDR1 SGHRS and CDR2 YFSETQ. This CDR3 is 11 amino acids long. Trimming removed 0 bases from V and 7 bases from J, with 4 bases in between. Regarding the study as a whole: Naive CD4+ sequences overlapped less between time points once interruption began.

The input for sequencing was CD45RA+ CD4+ T cells from PBMCs, pooled from several time points, taken from a donor given antiretroviral therapy, either interrupted or continuous. Subset specified: naive CD4+ CD45RA+ CD45RO- T cells. The TCR was taken from a pool of human donors with HIV. The rearrangement joins TRBV5-1 to TRBJ2-5; no reliable D call. This CDR3 reads CASSLEGTQYF. The CDR3 nucleotides read TGCGCCAGCAGCTTGGAAGGGACCCAGTACTTC.